This T cell receptor beta chain appears in the sequencing data of a study of early T cells in non-severe SARS-CoV-2 infection. The wider study: Whole-blood bulk RNA, unsorted, was sequenced, and chains were unpaired.

As for this clonotype: What it binds is not known.

The TCR library protocol was used to attach unique molecular identifiers. These identifiers were attached to individual cDNA molecules. Each CDR3 protein gets one entry after TCRdb re-called the 5' RACE reads with MiXCR. The sample yields about 56,000 distinct CDR3 sequences, about 11% seen once. This CDR3 is 13 amino acids long. J lost 1 base, V lost 7 bases, and 3 bases had no gene match. The V gene's germline CDR1 is DFQATT and CDR2 SNEGSKA (reference sequence). The study's findings and limits: The matching step, a VDJdb search, favored anti-spike CD8 responses and missed private and CD4 specificities.

Sequenced material: whole blood. J is TRBJ2-2 and V is TRBV20-1, with 7 bases lining up with TRBD1. This receptor was identified in an adult who was a healthcare worker with PCR-confirmed SARS-CoV-2 infection or an uninfected control (not recorded which). The CDR3 nucleotides read TGCAGTGTTCACAGGGGGAACACCGGGGAGCTGTTTTTT. The encoded protein is CSVHRGNTGELFF.